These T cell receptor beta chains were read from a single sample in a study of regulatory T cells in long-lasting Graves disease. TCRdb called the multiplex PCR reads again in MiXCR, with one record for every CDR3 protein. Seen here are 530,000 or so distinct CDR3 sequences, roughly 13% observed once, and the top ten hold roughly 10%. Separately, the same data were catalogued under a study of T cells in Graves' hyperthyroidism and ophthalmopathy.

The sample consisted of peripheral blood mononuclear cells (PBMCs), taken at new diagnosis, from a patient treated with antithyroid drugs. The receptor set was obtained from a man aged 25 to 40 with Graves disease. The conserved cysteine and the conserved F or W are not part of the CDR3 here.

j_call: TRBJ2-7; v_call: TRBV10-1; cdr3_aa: ASSEGTGDYEQY
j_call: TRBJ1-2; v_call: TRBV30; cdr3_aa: AWSELGYT
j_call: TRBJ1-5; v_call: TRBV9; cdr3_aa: ASSDGQGIQPQH
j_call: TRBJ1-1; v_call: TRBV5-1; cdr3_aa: ASSLAGQGNTEAF
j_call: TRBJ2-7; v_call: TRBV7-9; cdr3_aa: ASSSPEQGAYEQY
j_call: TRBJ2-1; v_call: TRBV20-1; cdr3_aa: SARLAGGQEQF
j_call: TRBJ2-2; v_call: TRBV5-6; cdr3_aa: ASSLDPGANSGELF
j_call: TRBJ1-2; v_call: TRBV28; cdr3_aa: ASAPGGQGVIGYT
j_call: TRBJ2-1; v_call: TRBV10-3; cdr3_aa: AIKTAYNEQF
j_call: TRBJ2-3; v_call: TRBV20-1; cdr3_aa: SASSGETGLTDTQY
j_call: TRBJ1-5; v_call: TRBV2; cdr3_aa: ASSYLVEPQH
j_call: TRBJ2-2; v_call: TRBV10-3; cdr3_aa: AISDSRGTNTGELL
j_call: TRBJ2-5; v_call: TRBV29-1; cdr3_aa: SASGGKETQY
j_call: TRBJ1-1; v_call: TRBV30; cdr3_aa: ACDKAPNTEAF
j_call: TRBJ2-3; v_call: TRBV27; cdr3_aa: ASRLAGVDTQY
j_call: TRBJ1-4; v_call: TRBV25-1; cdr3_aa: ASSEYGHGEKLF
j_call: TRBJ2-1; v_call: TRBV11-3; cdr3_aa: ASSPTVGGYNEQF
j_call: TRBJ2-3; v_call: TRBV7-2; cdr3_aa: ASSPIRADTQY
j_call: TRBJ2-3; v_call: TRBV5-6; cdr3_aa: ASSLEASGPTDTQY
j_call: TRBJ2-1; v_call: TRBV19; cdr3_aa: ASSLGAAYNEQF
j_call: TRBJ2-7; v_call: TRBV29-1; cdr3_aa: SVEEGAARGQY
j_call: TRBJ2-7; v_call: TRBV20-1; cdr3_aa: SAWVGGGTSSYEQY
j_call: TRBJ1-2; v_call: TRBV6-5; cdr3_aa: ASRSSDGVVGYT
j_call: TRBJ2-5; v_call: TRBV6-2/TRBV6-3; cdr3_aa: ASSTTGGRETQY
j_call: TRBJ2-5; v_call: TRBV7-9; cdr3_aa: ASSRPGHLQETQY
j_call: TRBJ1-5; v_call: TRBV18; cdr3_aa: ASSPPISQPQH
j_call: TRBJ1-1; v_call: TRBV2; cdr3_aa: ASNRQYLNTEAF
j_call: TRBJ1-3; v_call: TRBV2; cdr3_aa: ASSPTPGNTIY
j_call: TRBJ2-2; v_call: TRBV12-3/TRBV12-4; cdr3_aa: ASSLESLAGYTGELF
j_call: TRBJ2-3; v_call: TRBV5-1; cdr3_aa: ASSQTTDTQY
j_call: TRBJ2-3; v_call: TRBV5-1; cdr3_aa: ASSLEAVGQETDTQY
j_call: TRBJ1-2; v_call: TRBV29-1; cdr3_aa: SVEGIYGGYT
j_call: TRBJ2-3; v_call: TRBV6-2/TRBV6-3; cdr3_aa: ASSPTLPTDTDTQY
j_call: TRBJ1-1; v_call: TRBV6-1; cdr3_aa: ASRETGGAF
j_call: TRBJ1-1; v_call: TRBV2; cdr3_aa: ASSGGQGEAF
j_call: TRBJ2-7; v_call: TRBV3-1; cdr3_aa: ASSQGIINYEQY
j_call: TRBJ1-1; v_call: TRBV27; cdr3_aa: ASSLSWGRPNTEAF
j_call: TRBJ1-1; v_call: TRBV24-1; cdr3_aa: ATRAPGRGDTEAF
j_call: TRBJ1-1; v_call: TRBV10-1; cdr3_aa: ASGTAGGTEAF
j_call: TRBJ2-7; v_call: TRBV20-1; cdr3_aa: SATGPSGGEQY
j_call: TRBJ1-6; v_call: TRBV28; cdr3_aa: ASSLDSSYNSPLH
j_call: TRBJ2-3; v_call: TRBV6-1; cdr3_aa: ASSSGTSGSSNTDTQY
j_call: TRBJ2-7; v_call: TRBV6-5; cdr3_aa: ASSYSSSTYEQY
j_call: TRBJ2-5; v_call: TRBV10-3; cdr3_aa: AISERQGEETQY
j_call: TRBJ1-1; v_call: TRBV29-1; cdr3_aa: SVELSLQGADDEAF